One sample yielded the 25 T cell receptor beta chains listed below, sequenced in a study of T cell repertoires in cytomegalovirus infection. TCRdb fed the reads into MiXCR, producing one record per CDR3 protein. The sample has roughly 230,000 distinct CDR3 sequences; about a sixth are singletons. The specimen sequenced was CD8+ T cells from PBMCs. The receptors come from a human donor in good health (CMV status not recorded). Some clones in this sample may be carry-over from other donors' samples.

This clonotype appeared many times. This rearrangement joins TRBV19 to TRBJ1-1; 8 bases line up with TRBD1. The germline V gene encodes CDR1 LNHDA and CDR2 SQIVND (reference sequence). The CDR3 consists of 15 residues. The trim removed 0 bases at V and 3 bases at J, leaving 3 bases unmatched. The CDR3 DNA sequence: TGTGCCAGTAGTATAGACCCGGGACAGGACACTGAAGCTTTCTTT. This sequence encodes CASSIDPGQDTEAFF.

This clonotype was observed a handful of times. This chain links TRBV4-2 with TRBJ2-7, with D maybe TRBD2 (5 bases). Germline V lookup: CDR1 LGHNA, CDR2 YNFKEQ. The CDR3 runs 13 residues. The V end was cut by 0 bases, the J end by 8 bases, with 11 bases between. As DNA, the CDR3 is TGTGCCAGCAGCCAAGATCGAGGGTGGCAGCAGTACTTC. This codes for CASSQDRGWQQYF.

This clonotype has a handful of counts. The chain combines TRBV20-1 with TRBJ2-7, with D perhaps TRBD1 (7 bases). The V gene lost 1 base and the J gene lost 0 bases, with 13 bases spanning the gap. Germline CDR1 DFQATT, CDR2 SNEGSKA (reference sequence). CDR3 length: 15 residues. The CDR3 DNA reads as TGCAGTGCTAGAGGGATGCGGGACAGCTCCTACGAGCAGTACTTC. Translation gives CSARGMRDSSYEQYF.

The chain has TRBV2 and TRBJ1-2, with 7 bases matching TRBD1. V gave up 2 bases and J gave up 3 bases; unmatched junction bases: 3. Per the germline V gene, CDR1 is SNHLY and CDR2 is FYNNEI. The CDR3 spans 14 residues. DNA for the CDR3: TGTGCCAGCAGTGAACTAGGGGGCGACTATGGCTACACCTTC. The encoded protein is CASSELGGDYGYTF.

CDR3 DNA sequence: TGCAGTGCCCCGAGCGAAGGCCCAGCGACCTATGGCTACACCTTC. Translation gives CSAPSEGPATYGYTF. The chain recombines TRBV20-1 with TRBJ1-2; D ambiguous. Germline V CDR1 and CDR2: DFQATT, SNEGSKA (reference sequence). Trimming stripped 6 bases from V and 4 bases from J, with 21 bases between. This CDR3 contains 15 residues.

This clonotype was picked up many times. The chain carries TRBV7-8 and TRBJ1-4, with a possible D match to TRBD1 (5 bases). The CDR3 loop spans 14 amino acids. V was trimmed by 3 bases and J by 4 bases, leaving 9 bases between them. Germline CDR1 SGHVS, CDR2 FQNEAQ. The CDR3 DNA reads TGTGCCAGCAGCTTGGGGGTGATTAATGAAAAACTGTTTTTT. This codes for CASSLGVINEKLFF.

This clonotype was observed many times. The chain has TRBV5-6 and TRBJ2-1, with D possibly being TRBD1 (5 bases). Trimming left V 0 bases short and J 3 bases short, with 7 bases between. The CDR3 sequence is 14 residues long. The germline V gene has CDR1 SGHDT and CDR2 YYEEEE. The CDR3 reads CASSLAGFYNEQFF. CDR3 DNA sequence: TGTGCCAGCAGCTTGGCAGGGTTCTACAATGAGCAGTTCTTC.

This clonotype has at least ten counts. The gene calls are TRBV7-9 and TRBJ1-1; 9 positions match TRBD1. Germline V gene sequence: CDR1 SEHNR, CDR2 FQNEAQ (reference sequence). The CDR3 sequence is 14 residues long. Losses at the gene ends were 5 bases for V and 3 bases for J; bases not matched to a gene: 4. The CDR3 spells CASSTWTGDTEAFF. In nucleotides, the CDR3 is TGTGCCAGCAGCACATGGACAGGGGACACTGAAGCTTTCTTT.

This clonotype was counted many times. This chain joins TRBV7-8 and TRBJ2-3; no clear D. Trimming took off 1 base at V and 1 base at J, with 9 bases between the two ends. CDR1 and CDR2 (germline): SGHVS, FQNEAQ. The CDR3 runs to 15 residues. CDR3: CASSLDIFGTDTQYF. The CDR3 DNA is TGTGCCAGCAGCTTAGACATCTTCGGCACAGATACGCAGTATTTT.

The chain carries TRBV20-1 and TRBJ2-7, with 8 nucleotides matching TRBD2. Germline lookup yields CDR1 DFQATT and CDR2 SNEGSKA (reference sequence). V lost 3 bases to trimming and J lost 3 bases; unmatched junction nucleotides: 7. The CDR3 contains 14 residues. The CDR3 DNA follows: TGCAGTGCTAGGGGCAGCGGGGGCCTCTACGAGCAGTACTTC. As protein: CSARGSGGLYEQYF.

This chain connects TRBV7-9 to TRBJ1-4, with TRBD1 matching 10 bases. The CDR3 sequence is 14 residues long. CDR1 SEHNR and CDR2 FQNEAQ come from the germline V gene (reference sequence). The trim removed 6 bases at V and 13 bases at J, leaving 11 bases unmatched. The CDR3 loop is CASRGTGEDAGLFF. In nucleotides, the CDR3 is TGTGCCAGCAGGGGGACAGGGGAGGATGCGGGACTGTTTTTT.

The chain employs TRBV2 and TRBJ1-6; possible D gene TRBD1, 6 bases. Germline CDR1 and CDR2: SNHLY and FYNNEI. The CDR3 loop spans 14 amino acids. V lost 7 bases, J lost 2 bases, and 9 bases lay in between. DNA of the CDR3: TGTGCCAGCAAACGGGACACCTATAATTCACCCCTCCACTTT. It codes for CASKRDTYNSPLHF. Variable domain in full (rest from reference TRBV2 and TRBJ1-6): EPEVTQTPSHQVTQMGQEVILRCVPISNHLYFYWYRQILGQKVEFLVSFYNNEISEKSEIFDDQFSVERPDGSNFTLKIRSTKLEDSAMYFCASKRDTYNSPLHFGNGTRLTVT.

This clonotype appeared many times. The chain joins TRBV19 to TRBJ1-1; D remains unclear. CDR1 is LNHDA and CDR2 is SQIVND in the germline V gene (reference sequence). Trimming cost V 7 bases and J 5 bases, with 17 bases left between them. CDR3 length: 14 residues. In DNA form, the CDR3 reads TGTGCCAGTAAGGGCCTAATGGGAGGGACTGAAGCTTTCTTT. Protein product: CASKGLMGGTEAFF.

As to this clonotype: A much larger clone lies a single base off, so this may be a read error. The V call is TRBV6-6, the J call TRBJ2-3; D unclear. The CDR3 consists of 12 residues. Germline CDR1 reads MNHNY; CDR2 reads SVGAGI (reference sequence). The CDR3 loop reads CARSYSTDTQYF. CDR3 nucleotide sequence: TGTGCCAGGAGTTATAGCACAGATACGCAGTATTTT.

V is TRBV6-2 or TRBV6-3 and J is TRBJ1-6, with a possible D match to TRBD1 (5 bases). Germline CDR1 MNHEY, CDR2 SVGEGT. Trimming left V 2 bases short and J 4 bases short, with 9 bases between. The CDR3 is 15 amino acids. As DNA, the CDR3 is TGTGCCAGCAGTTACAGGAGACAGTATAATTCACCCCTCCACTTT. Encoded protein: CASSYRRQYNSPLHF.

This sequence joins TRBV6-5 and TRBJ2-1; 12 bases line up with TRBD2. The CDR3 is 20 residues long. Trimming took 5 bases from V and 3 from J; bases not matched to a gene: 17. Germline V gives CDR1 MNHEY, CDR2 SVGAGI. The CDR3: CASSLSEPPTSGGDYNEQFF. DNA of the CDR3: TGTGCCAGCAGTCTCTCCGAACCACCGACTAGCGGGGGTGACTACAATGAGCAGTTCTTC.

This clonotype occurred many times. CDR3 protein: CASSFNHNEQFF. CDR3 coding DNA: TGTGCCAGCAGTTTCAACCACAATGAGCAGTTCTTC. The J gene is TRBJ2-1, the V gene TRBV7-8, with D uncertain. The length of the CDR3 is 12 residues. CDR1 and CDR2 (germline): SGHVS, FQNEAQ. The V end was cut by 6 bases, the J end by 5 bases, with 8 bases between.

This chain connects TRBV10-3 to TRBJ1-2, with D unresolved. This CDR3 comprises 12 residues. Germline V gene lookup returns CDR1 ENHRY and CDR2 SYGVKD. Trimming left V 0 bases short and J 8 bases short, with 7 bases between. The CDR3 loop reads CAISESGVGYTF. Here the CDR3 DNA reads TGTGCCATCAGTGAGTCTGGGGTCGGCTACACCTTC.

This clonotype has a count of ten or more. V and J are TRBV7-6 and TRBJ1-1, with a tentative D call TRBD1 (6 bases). CDR1 is SGHVS and CDR2 is FNYEAQ in the germline V gene. CDR3 length equals 18 residues. Trimming pared 2 bases from V and 2 bases from J, leaving 21 bases between. CDR3 residues: CASSLFENGDTFNTEAFF. CDR3 nucleotide sequence: TGTGCCAGCAGCTTATTTGAAAACGGGGACACCTTCAACACTGAAGCTTTCTTT.

This clonotype was seen repeatedly, ten times or more. J is TRBJ2-7 and V is TRBV7-6; 7 bases map to TRBD2. The V gene's germline CDR1 is SGHVS and CDR2 FNYEAQ. The CDR3 loop spans 13 amino acids. Trimming took 1 base from V and 6 from J; bases not matched to a gene: 3. The CDR3 DNA reads TGTGCCAGCAGCTTAGATGGGGGGGGCGAGCAGTACTTC. Translated: CASSLDGGGEQYF.

This clonotype appeared a few times. J is TRBJ2-3 and V is TRBV27; TRBD2 aligns across 7 bases. V was clipped by 3 bases and J by 2 bases; unmatched bases: 5. CDR3 length equals 15 residues. Germline V gene sequence: CDR1 MNHEY, CDR2 SMNVEV (reference sequence). The CDR3 DNA is TGTGCCAGCAGTTTTGTCGGGGGGTTCACAGATACGCAGTATTTT. This codes for CASSFVGGFTDTQYF.

This clonotype was picked up many times. The rearrangement links TRBV6-1 to TRBJ2-2, with D tentatively TRBD1 (7 bases). The CDR3 has 15 residues. Trimming shortened V by 10 bases and J by 5 bases, and 20 bases separated the two germline ends. In germline, CDR1 is MNHNS, CDR2 SASEGT. CDR3 region: CATVLQGEVTGELFF. The CDR3 DNA reads TGTGCCACCGTCCTGCAGGGGGAGGTAACCGGGGAGCTGTTTTTT.

This clonotype was observed many times. The gene calls are TRBV10-3 and TRBJ1-2; 7 bases agree with TRBD1. Germline V gene sequence: CDR1 ENHRY, CDR2 SYGVKD. Trimming took 2 bases from V and 0 from J; bases not matched to a gene: 3. There are 15 residues in the CDR3. CDR3 DNA: TGTGCCATCAGTGAGAGGGGACAGTCTAACTATGGCTACACCTTC. Translated, it gives CAISERGQSNYGYTF.

This clonotype was picked up a small number of times. This sequence joins TRBV4-2 and TRBJ1-2, with unresolved D. The CDR3 totals 16 residues. Trimming stripped 2 bases from V and 1 base from J, with 14 bases between. Per germline, CDR1 LGHNA and CDR2 YNFKEQ. CDR3 bases: TGTGCCAGCAGCCAACTCGGAGGTTTCAATAACTATGGCTACACCTTC. Encoded protein: CASSQLGGFNNYGYTF.

This chain links TRBV5-1 with TRBJ2-1; 11 bases match TRBD2. Per germline, CDR1 SGHRS and CDR2 YFSETQ. The length of the CDR3 is 16 residues. The ends lost 3 bases at V and 3 bases at J; junction bases unmatched: 5. The CDR3 reads CASSWEGLAVYNEQFF. The CDR3 bases are TGCGCCAGCAGCTGGGAGGGACTAGCGGTCTACAATGAGCAGTTCTTC.